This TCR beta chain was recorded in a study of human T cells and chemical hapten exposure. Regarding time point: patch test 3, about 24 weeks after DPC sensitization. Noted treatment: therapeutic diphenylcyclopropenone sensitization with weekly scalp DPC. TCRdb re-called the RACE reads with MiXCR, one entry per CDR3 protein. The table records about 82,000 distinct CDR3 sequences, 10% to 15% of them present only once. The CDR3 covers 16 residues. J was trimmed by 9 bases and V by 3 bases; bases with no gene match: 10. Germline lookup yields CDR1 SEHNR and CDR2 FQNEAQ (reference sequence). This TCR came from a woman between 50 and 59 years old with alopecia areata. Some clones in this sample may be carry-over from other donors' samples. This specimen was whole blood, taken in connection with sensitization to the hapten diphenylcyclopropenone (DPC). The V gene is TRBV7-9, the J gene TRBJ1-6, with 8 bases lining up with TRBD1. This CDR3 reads CASSFGGQGFGSPLHF. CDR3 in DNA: TGTGCCAGCAGCTTTGGAGGACAGGGTTTCGGTTCACCCCTCCACTTT.